These 11 T cell receptor beta chains share one sample of origin, sequenced in a study of blood T cell repertoires in COVID-19 (dated by TCRdb to the early 2020s). Library method: the immunoSEQ multiplex PCR assay. This is the immuneACCESS table as TCRdb keeps it, with only in-frame sequences that have V and J called. A part of the clones is gone; compared with another copy, unresolved V genes explain less than half, and the rest is unexplained. For this sample there are roughly 400,000 clones; about 90% appear just once. The ten largest account for less than 2% of the sample. Sequencing was performed on PBMCs or T cells enriched from blood (not recorded which). The source is a woman younger than 45 who had recovered from COVID-19.

The chain uses TRBV6-4 and TRBJ1-5; possibly TRBD1 for D (6 bases). Trimming took off 3 bases at V and 2 bases at J, with 11 bases between the two ends. This CDR3 has 15 residues. CDR1 and CDR2 (germline): MRHNA, SNTAGT. The chain's CDR3 is CASSEGGLRNQPQHF. The DNA of the CDR3 is TGTGCCAGCAGTGAAGGGGGTTTACGCAATCAGCCCCAGCATTTT.

The rearrangement links TRBV15 to TRBJ1-5; D unresolved. The CDR3 covers 12 residues. CDR1 is LNHNV, CDR2 YYDKDF, per germline (reference sequence). V lost 1 base to trimming and J lost 7 bases, with 5 bases between them. CDR3 bases: TGTGCCACCAGCAGAGGAGGGCAGCCCCAGCATTTT. Translating it yields CATSRGGQPQHF. Looking up the rest from reference TRBV15 and TRBJ1-5 gives the full variable domain: DAMVIQNPRYQVTQFGKPVTLSCSQTLNHNVMYWYQQKSSQAPKLLFHYYDKDFNNEADTPDNFQSRRPNTSFCFLDIRSPGLGDTAMYLCATSRGGQPQHFGDGTRLSIL.

This clone was seen at least ten times. V and J are TRBV5-1 and TRBJ1-3; maybe TRBD1 (5 bases). V gave up 3 bases and J gave up 2 bases, with 12 bases separating them. CDR1 SGHRS and CDR2 YFSETQ come from the germline V gene. This CDR3 region has 15 residues. CDR3 bases: TGCGCCAGCAGCTGGGCAGGGCAAACTGGAAACACCATATATTTT. Translated, it gives CASSWAGQTGNTIYF.

This clone has a handful of counts. Other DNA sequences in the sample encode the same CDR3. In DNA form, the CDR3 reads TGTGCCAGCAGCCGCTCAGGGGATCAGCCCCAGCATTTT. Amino acids: CASSRSGDQPQHF. This sequence joins TRBV6-5 and TRBJ1-5; a weak D match, TRBD1 (6 bases). Germline CDR1 is MNHEY and CDR2 is SVGAGI. The V and J ends lost 6 bases and 5 bases respectively, with 11 bases between them. The CDR3 sequence is 13 residues long.

The chain links TRBV12-3 or TRBV12-4 to TRBJ1-2; D call uncertain. The CDR3 runs to 13 residues. The ends were cut back, 6 bases at V and 4 bases at J, with 12 bases in the middle. The CDR3 protein is CASRQSGLYGYTF. The CDR3 DNA is TGTGCCAGCAGGCAAAGCGGGCTCTATGGCTACACCTTC.

This chain uses TRBV7-2 with TRBJ2-7; possibly TRBD1 for D (6 bases). V was shortened by 5 bases and J by 8 bases, with 19 bases between the two germline ends. The length of the CDR3 is 14 residues. The germline CDR1 and CDR2 sequences are SGHTA and FQGNSA. The CDR3 DNA reads as TGTGCCAGCAGCGAGCCGGGACATCTTGAACAGCAGTACTTC. This translates into CASSEPGHLEQQYF.

The CDR3 coding sequence is TGTGCCAGCAGCTTGGAGAGACAAAACAAAGAGACCCAGTACTTC. It is translated as CASSLERQNKETQYF. This rearrangement joins TRBV5-8 to TRBJ2-5; D is unresolved. This CDR3 has 15 amino acids. Germline loops: CDR1 SGHTS, CDR2 YDEGEE. V lost 0 bases, J lost 3 bases, and 12 bases lay in between.

The chain carries TRBV2 and TRBJ1-1, with 7 bases aligning to TRBD1. V trimming: 2 bases; J trimming: 0 bases; junction bases outside the gene matches: 3. This CDR3 comprises 15 residues. Germline lookup yields CDR1 SNHLY and CDR2 FYNNEI. The CDR3 bases are TGTGCCAGCAGTGAACAGGGACAGATGAACACTGAAGCTTTCTTT. Amino acids: CASSEQGQMNTEAFF.

V is TRBV5-4 and J is TRBJ2-7, with 10 bases matching TRBD1. This CDR3 is 14 amino acids long. The V segment lost 4 bases and the J segment 0 bases; nucleotides outside the gene matches: 1. Germline CDR1 SGHNT, CDR2 YYREEE (reference sequence). The CDR3 reads CASSRTGGSYEQYF. The CDR3 DNA reads TGTGCCAGCAGCCGGACAGGGGGCTCCTACGAGCAGTACTTC.

This chain joins TRBV6-5 and TRBJ2-1; possibly TRBD2 for D (6 bases). The V and J ends lost 2 bases and 1 base respectively, with 12 bases between them. Germline V gives CDR1 MNHEY, CDR2 SVGAGI. This CDR3 spans 16 amino acids. DNA for the CDR3: TGTGCCAGCAGTTACGAGGCTGGGGGGTCCTACAATGAGCAGTTCTTC. It is translated as CASSYEAGGSYNEQFF.

In this sample, this clone turned up a few times. This chain connects TRBV5-1 to TRBJ1-5; 8 nucleotides align to TRBD1. Germline V CDR1 and CDR2: SGHRS, YFSETQ. The CDR3 totals 14 residues. With 6 bases clipped from V and 0 bases from J, the junction kept 2 bases outside the gene matches. In DNA form, the CDR3 reads TGCGCCAGCACCGGGACAGGTAGCAATCAGCCCCAGCATTTT. This sequence encodes CASTGTGSNQPQHF.